The 23 T cell receptor beta chains given below trace back to one sample, sequenced in a study of blood T cell repertoires in COVID-19. TCRdb's copy holds only in-frame clones and misses some; the assay was immunoSEQ multiplex PCR. The sample consists of 210,000 or so clones, 65% to 85% of them appearing once. Sequencing was performed on PBMCs or T cells enriched from blood (not recorded which). The source of these receptors is a man aged 25 to 45 with acute COVID-19.

As concerns this clone: This sequence may be a read error, since a much larger clone differs from it by one base. This chain uses TRBV11-2 with TRBJ2-7, with 7 bases that match TRBD1. This CDR3 is 13 amino acids long. Germline lookup yields CDR1 SGHAT and CDR2 FQNNGV. Here the CDR3 reads CASSLDRVHEQYF. The CDR3 DNA sequence: TGTGCCAGCAGCCTAGACAGGGTCCACGAGCAGTACTTC. Full variable domain (rest looked up from reference TRBV11-2 and TRBJ2-7): EAGVAQSPRYKIIEKRQSVAFWCNPISGHATLYWYQQILGQGPKLLIQFQNNGVVDDSQLPKDRFSAERLKGVDSTLKIQPAKLEDSAVYLCASSLDRVHEQYFGPGTRLTVT.

V usage is TRBV19 and J usage is TRBJ1-1; 11 bases map to TRBD1. Germline values: CDR1 LNHDA, CDR2 SQIVND (reference sequence). The CDR3 has 15 amino acids. The trim removed 1 base at V and 4 bases at J, leaving 2 bases unmatched. CDR3 DNA sequence: TGTGCCAGTAGTATAGGGACAGGGGGCGTCACTGAAGCTTTCTTT. It encodes CASSIGTGGVTEAFF.

J is TRBJ2-7 and V is TRBV9; the match to TRBD1 covers 7 bases. The length of the CDR3 is 14 residues. Germline CDR1 is SGDLS and CDR2 is YYNGEE. J was trimmed by 3 bases and V by 2 bases; bases with no gene match: 5. CDR3 in DNA: TGTGCCAGCAGCGTCGGAACAGGGGACTACGAGCAGTACTTC. Translating gives CASSVGTGDYEQYF.

The V call is TRBV7-9, the J call TRBJ1-2; D gene ambiguous. The CDR3 has 11 amino acids. V lost 5 bases, J lost 5 bases, and 6 bases lay in between. Per the germline V gene, CDR1 is SEHNR and CDR2 is FQNEAQ (reference sequence). Written as DNA, the CDR3 is TGTGCCAGCAGCCAAAATTATGGCTACACCTTC. Its protein product is CASSQNYGYTF.

This clone was observed once. The chain has TRBV12-3 or TRBV12-4 and TRBJ1-1, with no clear D. This CDR3 spans 12 amino acids. Trimming cost V 7 bases and J 5 bases, with 11 bases left between them. The DNA for the CDR3 is TGTGCCAGCACCTTGGGGAGGACTGAAGCTTTCTTT. Encoded protein: CASTLGRTEAFF.

The rearrangement links TRBV5-1 to TRBJ2-1; 10 nucleotides agree with TRBD2. CDR3 length: 16 residues. The germline CDR1 and CDR2 sequences are SGHRS and YFSETQ. V lost 0 bases, J lost 4 bases, and 4 bases stayed unmatched. The CDR3 is CASSLALAGAYNEQFF. In DNA form, the CDR3 reads TGCGCCAGCAGCTTGGCCCTAGCGGGGGCTTACAATGAGCAGTTCTTC.

The chain carries TRBV9 and TRBJ2-3; TRBD2 matches 12 bases. Germline V gene data show CDR1 as SGDLS and CDR2 as YYNGEE. V gave up 4 bases and J gave up 2 bases; unmatched junction bases: 8. This CDR3 has 17 residues. The CDR3 reads CASSPSSGGAHTDTQYF. The CDR3 bases are TGTGCCAGCAGCCCTTCTAGCGGGGGGGCACACACAGATACGCAGTATTTT.

The chain carries TRBV9 and TRBJ1-2; D is unclear. CDR3 length: 16 residues. The germline V gene has CDR1 SGDLS and CDR2 YYNGEE. With 3 bases removed from V and 2 bases from J, the gap between germline ends came to 17 bases. Here the CDR3 reads CASSAHNEEANYGYTF. As DNA, the CDR3 is TGTGCCAGCAGCGCCCACAACGAGGAGGCCAACTATGGCTACACCTTC.

The V call is TRBV7-7, the J call TRBJ2-3; the match to TRBD2 covers 16 bases. V dropped 4 bases and J dropped 6; count of bases not matched to a gene: 4. The CDR3 consists of 16 residues. Germline CDR1 and CDR2: SSHAT and FNYEAQ (reference sequence). DNA for the CDR3: TGTGCCAGCAGCTCTGGGACTAGCGGGGGGGAGGATACGCAGTATTTT. This encodes CASSSGTSGGEDTQYF. Full variable domain (remainder filled in from reference TRBV7-7 and TRBJ2-3): GAGVSQSPRYKVTKRGQDVTLRCDPISSHATLYWYQQALGQGPEFLTYFNYEAQPDKSGLPSDRFSAERPEGSISTLTIQRTEQRDSAMYRCASSSGTSGGEDTQYFGPGTRLTVL.

In DNA form, the CDR3 reads TGTGCCAGCAGCCAAGAAGGAGGAAATCGGAGCTCCTATAATTCACCCCTCCACTTT. It translates to CASSQEGGNRSSYNSPLHF. The V and J genes are TRBV3-1 (or the pseudogene TRBV3-2) and TRBJ1-6; D ambiguous. The V gene's germline CDR1 is LGHDT and CDR2 YNNKEL (reference sequence). V lost 0 bases and J 0 bases, leaving 15 bases between the germline ends. This CDR3 has 19 amino acids.

The genes are TRBV9 and TRBJ1-2; D possibly corresponds to TRBD1 (6 bases). Germline-derived CDR1 and CDR2 are SGDLS and YYNGEE. The CDR3 is 12 amino acids. V was pared by 4 bases and J by 7 bases, with 11 bases between. The CDR3 loop is CASSRQDSGYTF. In DNA form, the CDR3 reads TGTGCCAGCAGCCGACAGGACTCTGGCTACACCTTC.

This clone appeared many times. This chain links TRBV6-5 with TRBJ2-7; no clear D. Germline V lookup: CDR1 MNHEY, CDR2 SVGAGI. V lost 11 bases, J lost 2 bases, and 10 bases lay in between. The CDR3 runs to 11 residues. CDR3: CAGQTAYEQYF. The CDR3 DNA follows: TGTGCCGGCCAGACTGCCTACGAGCAGTACTTC.

Notes on this clone: A much larger clone lies one base from this, so it may be a read error. This CDR3 is also generated by other DNA sequences in the sample. The chain is built from TRBV5-4 and TRBJ2-2; a weak D match, TRBD1 (5 bases). Germline lookup yields CDR1 SGHNT and CDR2 YYREEE (reference sequence). The CDR3 extends over 16 amino acids. Trimming took off 1 base at V and 3 bases at J, with 13 bases between the two ends. The CDR3, as DNA: TGTGCCAGCAGCTTGATTAGGGGCTTTGACACCGGGGAGCTGTTTTTT. It specifies CASSLIRGFDTGELFF.

The chain carries TRBV7-9 and TRBJ1-2; 9 bases map to TRBD1. CDR1 and CDR2 (germline): SEHNR, FQNEAQ (reference sequence). The CDR3 is 13 amino acids. Unmatched junction bases numbered 7, after V lost 7 bases and J lost 7 bases. The CDR3 loop reads CASISKQGAGYTF. The CDR3 region has the DNA TGTGCCAGCATCTCTAAACAGGGGGCTGGCTACACCTTC.

V is TRBV9 and J is TRBJ2-3; 7 nucleotides match TRBD2. CDR3 length equals 16 residues. Trimming cost V 4 bases and J 2 bases; bases outside gene matches: 10. Germline V lookup: CDR1 SGDLS, CDR2 YYNGEE. The CDR3 loop is CASSLYGTTDTDTQYF. Written as DNA, the CDR3 is TGTGCCAGCAGCCTTTACGGGACTACCGACACAGATACGCAGTATTTT.

The chain carries TRBV7-9 and TRBJ1-1; TRBD1 aligns across 7 bases. The CDR3 consists of 13 residues. CDR1 is SEHNR, CDR2 FQNEAQ, per germline (reference sequence). Unmatched junction bases numbered 6, after V lost 6 bases and J lost 5 bases. For the CDR3, the DNA is TGTGCCAGCAGGCAGGGGGGTACGACTGAAGCTTTCTTT. It yields the protein CASRQGGTTEAFF.

The chain is built from TRBV6-5 and TRBJ1-3; D uncertain. Germline CDR1 MNHEY, CDR2 SVGAGI. The V end was cut by 5 bases, the J end by 3 bases, with 11 bases between. The length of the CDR3 is 14 residues. In nucleotides, the CDR3 is TGTGCCAGCAGTATTAAGCGTGATGGAAACACCATATATTTT. As protein: CASSIKRDGNTIYF.

The CDR3 sequence: CASSQRQGNSPLHF. The CDR3 DNA reads TGTGCCAGCAGCCAGAGACAGGGGAATTCACCCCTCCACTTT. This sequence joins TRBV3-1 (or the pseudogene TRBV3-2) and TRBJ1-6, with 8 nucleotides matching TRBD1. The germline V gene encodes CDR1 LGHDT and CDR2 YNNKEL (reference sequence). V shed 3 bases and J 7 bases; nucleotides not matched to a gene: 2. This CDR3 is 14 amino acids long.

V gene TRBV18 combines with J gene TRBJ1-1; TRBD1 aligns across 9 bases. V shed 3 bases, J shed 5 bases, and the junction held 4 bases outside the gene matches. The CDR3 spans 14 residues. Germline V gene lookup returns CDR1 KGHSH and CDR2 LQKENI. CDR3 DNA sequence: TGTGCCAGCTCACCTGGGACAGGGCGGACTGAAGCTTTCTTT. Translation gives CASSPGTGRTEAFF.

The V and J genes are TRBV28 and TRBJ1-3, with D possibly TRBD1 on 6 matching bases. V lost 6 bases and J lost 3, with 24 bases in between. The CDR3 is 18 residues long. Germline lookup yields CDR1 MDHEN and CDR2 SYDVKM. In DNA form, the CDR3 reads TGTGCCAGCAGCCGACATTCACCTGCGGGGGGCGGTGGAAACACCATATATTTT. Translated: CASSRHSPAGGGGNTIYF. The entire variable domain, with the rest obtained from reference TRBV28 and TRBJ1-3, is as follows: DVKVTQSSRYLVKRTGEKVFLECVQDMDHENMFWYRQDPGLGLRLIYFSYDVKMKEKGDIPEGYSVSREKKERFSLILESASTNQTSMYLCASSRHSPAGGGGNTIYFGEGSWLTVV.

The chain couples TRBV27 to TRBJ2-3; 11 nucleotides match TRBD2. Germline CDR1 reads MNHEY; CDR2 reads SMNVEV (reference sequence). Germline trimming cut 7 bases from V and 11 bases from J; bases unmatched to any gene: 14. This CDR3 contains 15 residues. CDR3 sequence (DNA): TGTGCCAGCAACCTAGCGGGGGGCCGACCGGGTGTGCAGTATTTT. Its translation: CASNLAGGRPGVQYF.

The chain employs TRBV7-8 and TRBJ2-2; D is ambiguous. V dropped 5 bases and J dropped 9 bases, with 7 bases sitting between them. CDR1 is SGHVS, CDR2 FQNEAQ, per germline. The CDR3 is 11 amino acids. CDR3 sequence reads: CASSRPRELFF. The CDR3 DNA sequence: TGTGCCAGCAGCCGCCCAAGGGAGCTGTTTTTT.

The chain uses TRBV28 and TRBJ1-5; D gene unclear. V lost 4 bases and J lost 0, with 19 bases in between. This CDR3 is 18 amino acids long. The germline CDR1 and CDR2 sequences are MDHEN and SYDVKM. This CDR3 is CASSSPRSGAFSNQPQHF. The CDR3 DNA follows: TGTGCCAGCAGTTCCCCCCGTTCGGGAGCCTTTAGCAATCAGCCCCAGCATTTT.